The rows below give T cell receptor beta chains drawn from one sample of a study of shared clonotypes between healthy human individuals. Clones were sequenced by immunoSEQ multiplex PCR, and TCRdb holds only the in-frame ones, with some missing. The sample carries about 2 million clones, 85% to 95% recorded once. Source material: naive CD4+ T cells sorted from blood. The receptor source for this set is a man between 18 and 35 years old in good health. Each CDR3 is given with its conserved first and last residue. D genes are given only for firm matches. Size tells how often a clone was seen (once, few, many) or the class of an expanded clone, and some rows leave it out.

V gene	clone size	J gene	D gene	CDR3 protein	CDR3 DNA
TRBV2	-	TRBJ2-3	-	CASGPEGVSTDTQYF	TGTGCCAGCGGACCGGAAGGGGTTAGCACAGATACGCAGTATTTT
TRBV2	-	TRBJ2-7	-	CASRLYPYEQYF	TGTGCCAGCAGGCTGTACCCCTACGAGCAGTACTTC
TRBV19	-	TRBJ2-7	-	CASSAPGMRTYEQYF	TGTGCCAGTAGTGCCCCAGGGATGAGAACCTACGAGCAGTACTTC
TRBV5-1	-	TRBJ2-7	TRBD1	CASSLWGDRTIWEQYF	TGCGCCAGCAGCTTGTGGGGGGACAGGACGATTTGGGAGCAGTACTTC
TRBV10-3	-	TRBJ2-5	-	CAISDSYQETQYF	TGTGCCATCAGTGACAGTTACCAAGAGACCCAGTACTTC
TRBV18	once	TRBJ2-7	-	CASSLTRDGRYEQYF	TGTGCCAGCTCACTAACCAGGGACGGACGATACGAGCAGTACTTC
TRBV9	-	TRBJ2-2	TRBD1	CASSVRTGFTGELFF	TGTGCCAGCAGCGTCCGGACAGGGTTCACCGGGGAGCTGTTTTTT
TRBV6-5	-	TRBJ2-7	TRBD2	CASSSLSGSSYEQYF	TGTGCCAGCAGCTCACTTAGCGGGAGCTCCTACGAGCAGTACTTC
TRBV5-1	-	TRBJ2-1	-	CASSPGVTVSNEQFF	TGCGCCAGCAGCCCGGGCGTAACGGTAAGCAATGAGCAGTTCTTC
TRBV5-1	-	TRBJ2-5	TRBD2	CASSVTGSSGETQYF	TGCGCCAGCAGCGTTACGGGGTCTAGCGGGGAGACCCAGTACTTC
TRBV7-9	-	TRBJ1-6	-	CASSPSSLSPLHF	TGTGCCAGCAGCCCCAGTAGTCTTTCACCCCTCCACTTT
TRBV6-7	-	TRBJ1-2	-	CASSYSAIQGLEQYGYTF	TGTGCCAGCAGTTACTCGGCCATACAGGGATTGGAACAATATGGCTACACCTTC
TRBV10-2	once	TRBJ1-5	-	CASSDQGYQPQHF	TGCGCCAGCAGTGATCAGGGGTATCAGCCCCAGCATTTT
TRBV7-9	-	TRBJ2-3	TRBD1	CASSLQGQGPDTQYF	TGTGCCAGCAGCCTACAGGGACAGGGCCCAGATACGCAGTATTTT
TRBV10-1	-	TRBJ2-7	-	CASRSSGASEQYF	TGCGCCAGCAGAAGTTCGGGGGCCTCCGAGCAGTACTTC
TRBV6-5	-	TRBJ2-7	TRBD2	CASTPSGRLHEQYF	TGTGCCAGCACCCCGAGCGGGAGACTCCACGAGCAGTACTTC
TRBV27	-	TRBJ1-1	-	CASKGWDVMNTEAFF	TGTGCCAGCAAAGGGTGGGACGTCATGAACACTGAAGCTTTCTTT
TRBV10-3	-	TRBJ2-5	-	CAISDATLEGETQYF	TGTGCCATCAGTGATGCCACCCTAGAAGGGGAGACCCAGTACTTC
TRBV5-1	-	TRBJ2-3	TRBD2	CASSFRLAGSTDTQYF	TGCGCCAGCAGCTTTCGGCTAGCGGGGTCCACAGATACGCAGTATTTT
TRBV5-1	-	TRBJ1-4	TRBD1	CASSEGQGREKLFF	TGCGCCAGCAGCGAGGGACAGGGTCGAGAAAAACTGTTTTTT
TRBV27	-	TRBJ1-5	TRBD1	CASNLRGDSNQPQHF	TGTGCCAGCAACCTCAGGGGGGATAGCAATCAGCCCCAGCATTTT
TRBV19	-	TRBJ1-4	-	CASSPTVGKLFF	TGTGCCAGTAGTCCCACGGTCGGAAAACTGTTTTTT
TRBV19	-	TRBJ1-5	-	CASSTIRGGSNQPQHF	TGTGCCAGTAGTACAATCAGGGGAGGGAGCAATCAGCCCCAGCATTTT
TRBV6-5	-	TRBJ1-4	-	CASRWIGGEKLFF	TGTGCCAGCAGATGGATCGGGGGCGAAAAACTGTTTTTT
TRBV7-2	-	TRBJ1-1	-	CASSWGGNTEAFF	TGTGCCAGCAGCTGGGGGGGGAACACTGAAGCTTTCTTT
TRBV11-1	-	TRBJ2-1	TRBD2	CASSGGTSGGVSSYNEQFF	TGTGCCAGCAGCGGTGGGACTAGCGGGGGTGTGAGCTCCTACAATGAGCAGTTCTTC
TRBV9	-	TRBJ1-5	-	CASSVHGGSNQPQHF	TGTGCCAGCAGCGTACACGGGGGGTCGAATCAGCCCCAGCATTTT
TRBV5-8	-	TRBJ1-1	-	CASSRGRVRPEAFF	TGTGCCAGCAGCCGTGGACGGGTCCGCCCTGAAGCTTTCTTT
TRBV30	-	TRBJ1-4	-	CAWAGEKLFF	TGTGCCTGGGCCGGGGAAAAACTGTTTTTT
TRBV6-6	-	TRBJ1-5	TRBD1	CASSGRTGGSQPQHF	TGTGCCAGCAGTGGTAGGACAGGGGGCAGTCAGCCCCAGCATTTT
TRBV5-8	-	TRBJ2-2	-	CASSFGGATGELFF	TGTGCCAGCAGCTTCGGAGGGGCCACCGGGGAGCTGTTTTTT
TRBV28	-	TRBJ2-2	-	CASSLPGRLVAGELFF	TGTGCCAGCAGTTTACCAGGGCGATTGGTGGCCGGGGAGCTGTTTTTT
TRBV5-1	once	TRBJ2-3	-	CASSLLRPTDTQYF	TGCGCCAGCAGCTTGCTCCGGCCCACAGATACGCAGTATTTT
TRBV10-3	once	TRBJ2-7	TRBD2	CAISISGGTYEQYF	TGTGCCATCAGTATTAGCGGGGGGACCTACGAGCAGTACTTC
TRBV19	-	TRBJ2-1	TRBD2	CASRGRASYNEQFF	TGTGCCAGTAGGGGGAGGGCCTCCTACAATGAGCAGTTCTTC
TRBV28	once	TRBJ2-1	-	CASSWRSGYNEQFF	TGTGCCAGCAGTTGGCGTAGCGGCTACAATGAGCAGTTCTTC
TRBV6-5	-	TRBJ2-2	-	CASSRTDLNTGELFF	TGTGCCAGCAGCAGGACAGACCTGAACACCGGGGAGCTGTTTTTT
TRBV10-3	once	TRBJ2-5	TRBD2	CATGTSGGGETQYF	TGTGCCACCGGGACTAGCGGGGGCGGAGAGACCCAGTACTTC
TRBV5-6	-	TRBJ1-1	-	CASTRSITEAFF	TGTGCCAGCACCCGTTCTATCACTGAAGCTTTCTTT
TRBV6-1	-	TRBJ2-1	TRBD2	CASSEALGRGLYNEQFF	TGTGCCAGCAGTGAAGCGCTGGGGAGGGGACTCTACAATGAGCAGTTCTTC
TRBV4-1	-	TRBJ2-2	-	CASTPGGRRDTGELFF	TGCGCCAGCACCCCCGGGGGTAGAAGAGACACCGGGGAGCTGTTTTTT
TRBV18	-	TRBJ2-1	-	CASVGPFYNEQFF	TGTGCCAGCGTAGGGCCATTCTACAATGAGCAGTTCTTC
TRBV7-8	-	TRBJ2-5	-	CASSKMDSRETQYF	TGTGCCAGCAGCAAAATGGACAGTCGAGAGACCCAGTACTTC
TRBV2	-	TRBJ1-1	-	CASSIYLNTEAFF	TGTGCCAGCAGCATATACTTGAACACTGAAGCTTTCTTT
TRBV19	-	TRBJ1-1	-	CASSIRPWGGTEAFF	TGTGCCAGTAGTATAAGGCCGTGGGGGGGAACTGAAGCTTTCTTT